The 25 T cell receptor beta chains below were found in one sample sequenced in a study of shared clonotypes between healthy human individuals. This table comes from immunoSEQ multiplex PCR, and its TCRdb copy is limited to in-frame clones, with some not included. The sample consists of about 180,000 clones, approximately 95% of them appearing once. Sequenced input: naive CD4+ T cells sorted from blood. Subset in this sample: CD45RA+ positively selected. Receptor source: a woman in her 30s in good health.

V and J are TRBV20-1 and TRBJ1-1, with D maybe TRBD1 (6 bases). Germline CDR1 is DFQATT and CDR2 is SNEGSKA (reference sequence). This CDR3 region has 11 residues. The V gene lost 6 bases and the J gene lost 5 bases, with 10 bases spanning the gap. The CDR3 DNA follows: TGCAGTGCCCTGGACAGTACTGAAGCTTTCTTT. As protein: CSALDSTEAFF.

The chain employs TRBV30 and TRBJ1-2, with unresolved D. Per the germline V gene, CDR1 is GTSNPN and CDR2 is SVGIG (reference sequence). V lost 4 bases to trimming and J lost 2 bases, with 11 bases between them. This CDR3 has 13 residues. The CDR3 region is CAWTWTENYGYTF. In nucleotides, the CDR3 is TGTGCCTGGACGTGGACGGAGAACTATGGCTACACCTTC. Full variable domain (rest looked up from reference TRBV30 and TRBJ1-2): SQTIHQWPATLVQPVGSPLSLECTVEGTSNPNLYWYRQAAGRGLQLLFYSVGIGQISSEVPQNLSASRPQDRQFILSSKKLLLSDSGFYLCAWTWTENYGYTFGSGTRLTVV.

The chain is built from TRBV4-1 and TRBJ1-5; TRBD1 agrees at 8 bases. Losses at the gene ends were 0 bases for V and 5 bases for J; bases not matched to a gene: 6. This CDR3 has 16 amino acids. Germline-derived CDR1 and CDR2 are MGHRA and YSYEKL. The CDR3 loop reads CASSQDGDRTYQPQHF. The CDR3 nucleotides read TGCGCCAGCAGCCAAGATGGGGACAGGACATATCAGCCCCAGCATTTT.

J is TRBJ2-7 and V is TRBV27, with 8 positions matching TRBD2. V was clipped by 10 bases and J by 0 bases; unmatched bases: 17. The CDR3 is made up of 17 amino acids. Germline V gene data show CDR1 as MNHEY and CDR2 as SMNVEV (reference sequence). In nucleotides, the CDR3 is TGTGCCACCACCCCCAATCTTAGCGGGGCTAGCTCCTACGAGCAGTACTTC. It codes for CATTPNLSGASSYEQYF.

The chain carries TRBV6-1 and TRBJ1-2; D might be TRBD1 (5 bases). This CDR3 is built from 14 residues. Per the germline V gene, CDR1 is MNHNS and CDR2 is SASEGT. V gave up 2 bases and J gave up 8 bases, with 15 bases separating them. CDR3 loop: CASSEPGTVIGYTF. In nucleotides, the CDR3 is TGTGCCAGCAGTGAACCAGGGACTGTAATCGGCTACACCTTC.

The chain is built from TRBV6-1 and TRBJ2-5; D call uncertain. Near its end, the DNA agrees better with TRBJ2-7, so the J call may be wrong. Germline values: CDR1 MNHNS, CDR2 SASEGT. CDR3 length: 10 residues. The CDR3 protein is CASSLYEQYF. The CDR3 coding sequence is TGTGCCAGCAGCCTCTACGAGCAGTACTTC.

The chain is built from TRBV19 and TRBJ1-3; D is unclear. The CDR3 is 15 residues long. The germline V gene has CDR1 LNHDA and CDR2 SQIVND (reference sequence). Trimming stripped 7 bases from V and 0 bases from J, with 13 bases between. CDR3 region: CASKPGDNSGNTIYF. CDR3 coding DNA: TGTGCCAGTAAGCCGGGAGACAACTCTGGAAACACCATATATTTT.

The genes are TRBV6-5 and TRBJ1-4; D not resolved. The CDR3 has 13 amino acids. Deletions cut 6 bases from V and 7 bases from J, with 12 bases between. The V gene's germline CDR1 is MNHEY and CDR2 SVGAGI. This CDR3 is CASSRTRIEKLFF. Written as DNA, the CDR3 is TGTGCCAGCAGCCGAACGAGGATTGAAAAACTGTTTTTT.

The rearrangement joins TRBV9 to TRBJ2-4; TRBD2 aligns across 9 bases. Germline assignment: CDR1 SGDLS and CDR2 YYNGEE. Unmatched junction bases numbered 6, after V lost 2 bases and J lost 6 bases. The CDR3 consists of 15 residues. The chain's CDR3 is CASSVAGGSGNIQYF. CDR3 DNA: TGTGCCAGCAGCGTCGCGGGAGGGTCTGGAAACATTCAGTACTTC.

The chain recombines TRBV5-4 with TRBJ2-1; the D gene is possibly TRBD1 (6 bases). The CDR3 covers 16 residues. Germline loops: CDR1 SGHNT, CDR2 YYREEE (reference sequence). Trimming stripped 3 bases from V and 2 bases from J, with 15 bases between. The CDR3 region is CASSSGTPTPYNEQFF. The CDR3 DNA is TGTGCCAGCAGCTCCGGGACACCGACGCCCTACAATGAGCAGTTCTTC.

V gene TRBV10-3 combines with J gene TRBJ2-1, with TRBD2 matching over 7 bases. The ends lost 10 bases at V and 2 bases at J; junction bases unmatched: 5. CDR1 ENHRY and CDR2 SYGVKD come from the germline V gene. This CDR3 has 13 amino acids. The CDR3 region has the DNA TGTGCCACGAGACTAGCAGCCTACAATGAGCAGTTCTTC. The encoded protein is CATRLAAYNEQFF.

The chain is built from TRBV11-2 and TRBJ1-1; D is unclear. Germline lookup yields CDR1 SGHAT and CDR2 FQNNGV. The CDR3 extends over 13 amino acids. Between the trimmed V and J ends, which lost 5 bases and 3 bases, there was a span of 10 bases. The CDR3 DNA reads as TGTGCCAGCAGCCCCCGGAATTACACTGAAGCTTTCTTT. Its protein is CASSPRNYTEAFF.

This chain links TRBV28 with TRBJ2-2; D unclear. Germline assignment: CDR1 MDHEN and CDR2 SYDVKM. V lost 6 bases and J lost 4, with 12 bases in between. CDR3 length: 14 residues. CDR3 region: CASSLPAFTGELFF. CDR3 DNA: TGTGCCAGCAGCCTCCCCGCTTTCACCGGGGAGCTGTTTTTT.

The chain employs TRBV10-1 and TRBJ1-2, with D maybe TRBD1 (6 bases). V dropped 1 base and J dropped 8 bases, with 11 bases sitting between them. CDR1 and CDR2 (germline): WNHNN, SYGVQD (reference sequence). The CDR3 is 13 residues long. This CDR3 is CASSEFAGAGYTF. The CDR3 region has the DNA TGCGCCAGCAGTGAGTTCGCAGGGGCCGGCTACACCTTC.

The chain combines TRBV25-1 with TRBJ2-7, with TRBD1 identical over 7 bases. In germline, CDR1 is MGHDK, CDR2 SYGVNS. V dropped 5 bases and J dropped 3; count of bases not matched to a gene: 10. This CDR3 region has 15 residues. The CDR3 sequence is CASSYRQGWVYEQYF. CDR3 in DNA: TGTGCCAGCAGTTACCGACAGGGATGGGTCTACGAGCAGTACTTC.

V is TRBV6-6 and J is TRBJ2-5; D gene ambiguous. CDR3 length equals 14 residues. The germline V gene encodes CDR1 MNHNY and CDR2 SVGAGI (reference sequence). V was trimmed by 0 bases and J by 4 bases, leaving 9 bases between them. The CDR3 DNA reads TGTGCCAGCAGTTACTCGGGCAGCTCAGAGACCCAGTACTTC. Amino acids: CASSYSGSSETQYF.

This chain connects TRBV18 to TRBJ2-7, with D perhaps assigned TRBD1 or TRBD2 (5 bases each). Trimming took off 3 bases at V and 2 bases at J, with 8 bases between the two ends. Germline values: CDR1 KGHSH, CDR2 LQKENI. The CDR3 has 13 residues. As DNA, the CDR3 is TGTGCCAGCTCACCCGGGACCCCCTACGAGCAGTACTTC. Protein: CASSPGTPYEQYF.

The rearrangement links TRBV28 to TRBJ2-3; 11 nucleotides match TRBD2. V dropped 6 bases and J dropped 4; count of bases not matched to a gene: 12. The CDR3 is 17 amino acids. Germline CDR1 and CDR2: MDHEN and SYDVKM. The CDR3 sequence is CASRQGSIAGGPDTQYF. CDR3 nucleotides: TGTGCCAGCAGACAGGGGTCGATAGCGGGAGGGCCAGATACGCAGTATTTT.

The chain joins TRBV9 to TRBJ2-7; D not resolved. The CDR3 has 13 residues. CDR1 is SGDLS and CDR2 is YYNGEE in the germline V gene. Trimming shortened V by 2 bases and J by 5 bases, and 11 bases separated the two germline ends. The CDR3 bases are TGTGCCAGCAGCGTTCAGTCTTCCGACGAGCAGTACTTC. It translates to CASSVQSSDEQYF. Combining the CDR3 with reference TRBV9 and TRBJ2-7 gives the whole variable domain DSGVTQTPKHLITATGQRVTLRCSPRSGDLSVYWYQQSLDQGLQFLIQYYNGEERAKGNILERFSAQQFPDLHSELNLSSLELGDSALYFCASSVQSSDEQYFGPGTRLTVT.

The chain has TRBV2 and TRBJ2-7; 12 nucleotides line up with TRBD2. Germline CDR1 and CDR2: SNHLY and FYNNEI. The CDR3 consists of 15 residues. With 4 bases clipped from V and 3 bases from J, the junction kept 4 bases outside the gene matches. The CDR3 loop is CASSGTSGARYEQYF. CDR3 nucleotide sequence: TGTGCCAGCAGTGGGACTAGCGGGGCCCGCTACGAGCAGTACTTC.

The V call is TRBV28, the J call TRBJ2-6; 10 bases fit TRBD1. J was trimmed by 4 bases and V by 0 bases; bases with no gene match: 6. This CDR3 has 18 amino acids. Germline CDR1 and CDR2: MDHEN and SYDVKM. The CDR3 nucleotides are TGTGCCAGCAGTTTATGGGGACAGGGGAGCGTCGGGGCCAACGTCCTGACTTTC. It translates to CASSLWGQGSVGANVLTF.

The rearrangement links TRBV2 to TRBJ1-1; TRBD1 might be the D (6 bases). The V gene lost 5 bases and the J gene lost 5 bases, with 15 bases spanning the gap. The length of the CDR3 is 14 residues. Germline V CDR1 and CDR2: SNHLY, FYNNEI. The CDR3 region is CASSLEGEETEAFF. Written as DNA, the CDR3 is TGTGCCAGCAGTCTTGAGGGGGAAGAGACTGAAGCTTTCTTT.

The CDR3 spells CASSPQEGIYEQYF. CDR3 sequence (DNA): TGCGCCAGCAGCCCACAGGAGGGTATTTACGAGCAGTACTTC. The rearrangement uses TRBV4-1 and TRBJ2-5, with D possibly TRBD2 on 6 matching bases. Judging by the DNA end, TRBJ2-7 fits better; the J call may be wrong. The CDR3 loop spans 14 amino acids. Germline V gene lookup returns CDR1 MGHRA and CDR2 YSYEKL.

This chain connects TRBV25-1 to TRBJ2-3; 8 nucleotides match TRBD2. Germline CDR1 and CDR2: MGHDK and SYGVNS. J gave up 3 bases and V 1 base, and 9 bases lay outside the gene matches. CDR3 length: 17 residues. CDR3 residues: CASSESPYSGVTDTQYF. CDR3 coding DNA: TGTGCCAGCAGTGAATCCCCTTATAGCGGGGTGACAGATACGCAGTATTTT. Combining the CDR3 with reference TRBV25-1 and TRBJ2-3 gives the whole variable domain EADIYQTPRYLVIGTGKKITLECSQTMGHDKMYWYQQDPGMELHLIHYSYGVNSTEKGDLSSESTVSRIRTEHFPLTLESARPSHTSQYLCASSESPYSGVTDTQYFGPGTRLTVL.

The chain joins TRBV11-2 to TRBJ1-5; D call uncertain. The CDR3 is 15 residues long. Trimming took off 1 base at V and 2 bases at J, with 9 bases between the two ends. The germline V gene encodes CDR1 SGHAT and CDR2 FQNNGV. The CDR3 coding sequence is TGTGCCAGCAGCTTAGGGACGTTGGGCAATCAGCCCCAGCATTTT. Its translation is CASSLGTLGNQPQHF.